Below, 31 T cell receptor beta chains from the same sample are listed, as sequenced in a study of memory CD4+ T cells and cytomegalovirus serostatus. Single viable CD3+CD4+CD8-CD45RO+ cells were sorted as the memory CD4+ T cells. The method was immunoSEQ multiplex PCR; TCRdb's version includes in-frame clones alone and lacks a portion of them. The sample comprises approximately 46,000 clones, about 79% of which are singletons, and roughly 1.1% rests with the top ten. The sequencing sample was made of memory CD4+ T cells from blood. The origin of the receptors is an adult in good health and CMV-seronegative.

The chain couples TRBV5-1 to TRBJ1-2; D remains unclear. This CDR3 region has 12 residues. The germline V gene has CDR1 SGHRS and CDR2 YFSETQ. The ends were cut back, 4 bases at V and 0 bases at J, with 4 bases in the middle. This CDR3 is CASSAANYGYTF. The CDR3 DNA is TGCGCCAGCAGCGCAGCTAACTATGGCTACACCTTC.

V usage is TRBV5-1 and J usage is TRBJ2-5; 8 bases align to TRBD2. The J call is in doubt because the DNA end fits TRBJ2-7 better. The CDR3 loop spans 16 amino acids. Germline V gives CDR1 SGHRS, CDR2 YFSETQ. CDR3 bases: TGCGCCAGCAGCTTGGGGCCTAGCGGGCTCTCCTACGAGCAGTACTTC. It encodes CASSLGPSGLSYEQYF.

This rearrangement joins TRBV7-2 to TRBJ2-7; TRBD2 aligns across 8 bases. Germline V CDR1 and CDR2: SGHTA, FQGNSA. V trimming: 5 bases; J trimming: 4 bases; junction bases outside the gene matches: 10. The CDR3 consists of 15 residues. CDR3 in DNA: TGTGCCAGCAGCCAAGGGACTAGGGCTACATACGAGCAGTACTTC. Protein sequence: CASSQGTRATYEQYF.

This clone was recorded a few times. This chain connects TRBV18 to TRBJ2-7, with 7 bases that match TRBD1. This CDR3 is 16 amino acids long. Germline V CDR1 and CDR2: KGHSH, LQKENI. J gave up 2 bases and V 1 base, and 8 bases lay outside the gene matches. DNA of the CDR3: TGTGCCAGCTCACCACAACAGGGGAAGATTACCTACGAGCAGTACTTC. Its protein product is CASSPQQGKITYEQYF.

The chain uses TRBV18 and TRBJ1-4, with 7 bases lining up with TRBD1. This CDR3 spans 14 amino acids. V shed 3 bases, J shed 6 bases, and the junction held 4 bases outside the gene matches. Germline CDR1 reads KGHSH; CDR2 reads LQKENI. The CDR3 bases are TGTGCCAGCTCACCCCAGGGGGACTATGAAAAACTGTTTTTT. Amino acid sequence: CASSPQGDYEKLFF.

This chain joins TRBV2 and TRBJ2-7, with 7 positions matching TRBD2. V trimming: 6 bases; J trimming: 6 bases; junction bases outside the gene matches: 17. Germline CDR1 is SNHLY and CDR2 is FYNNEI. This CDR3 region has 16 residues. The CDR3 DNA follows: TGTGCCAGCAGCGGCCTCGGTGCGGGAGAGGGCCTCGAGCAGTACTTC. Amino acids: CASSGLGAGEGLEQYF.

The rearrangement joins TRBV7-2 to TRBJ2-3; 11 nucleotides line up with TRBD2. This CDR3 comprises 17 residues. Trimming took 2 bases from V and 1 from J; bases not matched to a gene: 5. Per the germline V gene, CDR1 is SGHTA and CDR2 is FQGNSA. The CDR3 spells CASSLSLAGGGTDTQYF. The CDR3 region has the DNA TGTGCCAGCAGCTTAAGTCTAGCGGGAGGTGGCACAGATACGCAGTATTTT.

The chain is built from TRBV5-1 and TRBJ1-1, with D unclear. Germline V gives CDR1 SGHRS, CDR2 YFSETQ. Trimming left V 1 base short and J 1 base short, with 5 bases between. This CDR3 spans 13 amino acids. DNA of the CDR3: TGCGCCAGCAGCTTGCGAGAGAACACTGAAGCTTTCTTT. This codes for CASSLRENTEAFF. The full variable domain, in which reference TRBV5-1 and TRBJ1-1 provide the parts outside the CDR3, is KAGVTQTPRYLIKTRGQQVTLSCSPISGHRSVSWYQQTPGQGLQFLFEYFSETQRNKGNFPGRFSGRQFSNSRSEMNVSTLELGDSALYLCASSLRENTEAFFGQGTRLTVV.

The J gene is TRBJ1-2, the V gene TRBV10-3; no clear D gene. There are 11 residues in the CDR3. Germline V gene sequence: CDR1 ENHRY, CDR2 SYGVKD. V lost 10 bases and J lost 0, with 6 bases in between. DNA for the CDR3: TGTGCCACCGGAGCTAACTATGGCTACACCTTC. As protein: CATGANYGYTF.

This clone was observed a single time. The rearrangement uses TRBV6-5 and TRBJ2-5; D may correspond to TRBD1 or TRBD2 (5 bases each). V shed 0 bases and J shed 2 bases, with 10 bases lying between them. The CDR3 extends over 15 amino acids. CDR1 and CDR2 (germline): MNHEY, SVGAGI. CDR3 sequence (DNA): TGTGCCAGCAGTTACTCAGGGACCACACAAGAGACCCAGTACTTC. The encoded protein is CASSYSGTTQETQYF.

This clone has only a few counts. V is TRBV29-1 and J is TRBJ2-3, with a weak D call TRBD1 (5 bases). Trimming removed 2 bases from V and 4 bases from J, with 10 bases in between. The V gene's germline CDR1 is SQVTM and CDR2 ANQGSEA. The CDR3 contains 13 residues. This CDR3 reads CSVERREADTQYF. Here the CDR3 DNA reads TGCAGCGTTGAACGCAGGGAAGCAGATACGCAGTATTTT.

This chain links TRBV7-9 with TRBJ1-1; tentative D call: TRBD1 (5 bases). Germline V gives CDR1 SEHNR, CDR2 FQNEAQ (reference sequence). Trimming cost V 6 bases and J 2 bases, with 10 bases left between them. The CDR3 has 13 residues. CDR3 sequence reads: CASSRRDNTEAFF. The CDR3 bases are TGTGCCAGCAGTCGCAGGGACAACACTGAAGCTTTCTTT.

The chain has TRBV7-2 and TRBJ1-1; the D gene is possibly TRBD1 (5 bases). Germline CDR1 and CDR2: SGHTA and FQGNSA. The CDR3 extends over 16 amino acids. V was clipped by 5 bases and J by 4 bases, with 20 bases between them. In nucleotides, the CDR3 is TGTGCCAGCAGCGCCCGTGGGGCGGCCCTGGTCACTGAAGCTTTCTTT. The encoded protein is CASSARGAALVTEAFF.

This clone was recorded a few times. CDR3 in amino acids: CASSPVGGAGEKLFF. CDR3 sequence (DNA): TGCGCCAGCAGCCCAGTCGGGGGCGCGGGTGAAAAACTGTTTTTT. The J gene is TRBJ1-4, the V gene TRBV5-1, with D possibly TRBD1 on 6 matching bases. The CDR3 is 15 amino acids. Deletions cut 4 bases from V and 7 bases from J, with 17 bases between. Germline V gives CDR1 SGHRS, CDR2 YFSETQ.

CDR3 DNA sequence: TGTGCCAGCACTCATGGAGGGGGCACAGAAGCTTTCTTT. This gives the protein CASTHGGGTEAFF. The chain links TRBV28 to TRBJ1-1; 7 nucleotides agree with TRBD1. CDR1 is MDHEN and CDR2 is SYDVKM in the germline V gene. The V and J ends lost 7 bases and 8 bases, in that order; junction bases with no gene match: 10. The CDR3 extends over 13 amino acids.

The CDR3: CATSREGGSGSTYEQYF. As DNA, the CDR3 is TGTGCCACCAGCAGAGAGGGGGGCAGCGGGTCAACCTACGAGCAGTACTTC. The chain is built from TRBV15 and TRBJ2-7; D is tentatively TRBD1 or TRBD2 (6 bases each). This CDR3 has 17 amino acids. Trimming removed 0 bases from V and 2 bases from J, with 17 bases in between. Germline V gene sequence: CDR1 LNHNV, CDR2 YYDKDF (reference sequence).

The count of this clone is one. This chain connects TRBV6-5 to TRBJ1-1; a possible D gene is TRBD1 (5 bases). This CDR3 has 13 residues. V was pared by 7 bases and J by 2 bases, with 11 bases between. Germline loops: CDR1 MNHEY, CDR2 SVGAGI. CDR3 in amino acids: CASTRGANTEAFF. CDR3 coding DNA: TGTGCCAGCACCAGAGGGGCTAACACTGAAGCTTTCTTT.

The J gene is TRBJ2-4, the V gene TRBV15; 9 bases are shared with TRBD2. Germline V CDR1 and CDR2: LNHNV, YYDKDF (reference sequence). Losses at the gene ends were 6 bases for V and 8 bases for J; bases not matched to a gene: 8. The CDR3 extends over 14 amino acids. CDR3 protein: CATRIAGDTDIQYF. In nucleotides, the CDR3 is TGTGCCACCAGGATAGCGGGAGATACGGACATTCAGTACTTC.

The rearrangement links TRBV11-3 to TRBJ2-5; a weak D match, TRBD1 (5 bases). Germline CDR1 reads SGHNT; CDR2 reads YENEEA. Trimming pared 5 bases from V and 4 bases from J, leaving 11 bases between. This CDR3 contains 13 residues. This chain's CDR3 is CASSPGFPETQYF. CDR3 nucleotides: TGTGCCAGCAGCCCAGGGTTCCCAGAGACCCAGTACTTC.

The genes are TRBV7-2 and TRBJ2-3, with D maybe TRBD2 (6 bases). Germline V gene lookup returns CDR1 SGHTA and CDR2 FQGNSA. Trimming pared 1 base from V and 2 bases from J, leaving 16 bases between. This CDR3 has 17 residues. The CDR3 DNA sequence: TGTGCCAGCAGCTTAGGGGCGGGATATACATTCACAGATACGCAGTATTTT. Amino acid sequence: CASSLGAGYTFTDTQYF.

The CDR3 nucleotides read TGTGCCAGCAGCTTAGGAGGGAGGGCCGTCGAGCAGTACTTC. As protein: CASSLGGRAVEQYF. This chain joins TRBV13 and TRBJ2-7; TRBD2 aligns across 7 bases. The CDR3 consists of 14 residues. The germline V gene encodes CDR1 PRHDT and CDR2 FYEKMQ (reference sequence). The trim removed 0 bases at V and 6 bases at J, leaving 5 bases unmatched.

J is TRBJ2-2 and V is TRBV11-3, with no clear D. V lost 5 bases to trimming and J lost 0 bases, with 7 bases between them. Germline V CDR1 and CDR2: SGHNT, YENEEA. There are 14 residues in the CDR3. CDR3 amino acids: CASSTYANTGELFF. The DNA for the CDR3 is TGTGCCAGCAGCACGTACGCGAACACCGGGGAGCTGTTTTTT.

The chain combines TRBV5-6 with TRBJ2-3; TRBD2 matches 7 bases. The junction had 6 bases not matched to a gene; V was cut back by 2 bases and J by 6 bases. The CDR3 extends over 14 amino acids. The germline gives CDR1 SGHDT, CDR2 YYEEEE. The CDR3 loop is CASSLLARGDTQYF. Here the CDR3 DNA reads TGTGCCAGCAGCTTACTAGCGCGAGGGGATACGCAGTATTTT.

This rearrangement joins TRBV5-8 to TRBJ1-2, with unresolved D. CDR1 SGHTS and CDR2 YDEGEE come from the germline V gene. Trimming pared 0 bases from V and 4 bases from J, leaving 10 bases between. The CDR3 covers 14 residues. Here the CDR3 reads CASSLVGSGYGYTF. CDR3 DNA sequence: TGTGCCAGCAGCTTGGTGGGAAGCGGCTATGGCTACACCTTC.

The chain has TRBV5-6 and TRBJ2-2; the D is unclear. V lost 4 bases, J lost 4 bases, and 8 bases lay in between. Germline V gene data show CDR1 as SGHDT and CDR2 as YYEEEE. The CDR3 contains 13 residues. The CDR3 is CASSRVGTGELFF. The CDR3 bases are TGTGCCAGCAGCAGGGTCGGCACCGGGGAGCTGTTTTTT.

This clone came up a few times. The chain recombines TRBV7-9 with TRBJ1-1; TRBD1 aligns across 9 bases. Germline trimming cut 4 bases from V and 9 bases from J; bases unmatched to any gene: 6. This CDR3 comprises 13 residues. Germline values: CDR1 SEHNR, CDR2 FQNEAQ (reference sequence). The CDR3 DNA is TGTGCCAGCAGCTCAGGGACAGGGCTACAAGCTTTCTTT. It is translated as CASSSGTGLQAFF.

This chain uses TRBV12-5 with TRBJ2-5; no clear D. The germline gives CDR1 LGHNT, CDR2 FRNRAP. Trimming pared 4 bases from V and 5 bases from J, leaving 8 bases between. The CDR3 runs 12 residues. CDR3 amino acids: CASGSGWETQYF. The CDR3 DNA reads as TGTGCTAGTGGTTCCGGGTGGGAGACCCAGTACTTC.

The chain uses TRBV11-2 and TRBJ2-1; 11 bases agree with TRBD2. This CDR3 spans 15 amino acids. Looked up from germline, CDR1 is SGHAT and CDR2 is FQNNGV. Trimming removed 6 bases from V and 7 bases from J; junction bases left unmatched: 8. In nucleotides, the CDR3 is TGTGCCAGCAGGTCACTAGCGGGAGTAAAGAATGAGCAGTTCTTC. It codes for CASRSLAGVKNEQFF.

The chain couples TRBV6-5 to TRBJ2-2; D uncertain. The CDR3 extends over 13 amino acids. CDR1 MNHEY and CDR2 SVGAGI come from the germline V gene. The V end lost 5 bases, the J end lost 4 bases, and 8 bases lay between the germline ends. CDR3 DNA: TGTGCCAGCAGTCCCCCAGTCACCGGGGAGCTGTTTTTT. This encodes CASSPPVTGELFF.

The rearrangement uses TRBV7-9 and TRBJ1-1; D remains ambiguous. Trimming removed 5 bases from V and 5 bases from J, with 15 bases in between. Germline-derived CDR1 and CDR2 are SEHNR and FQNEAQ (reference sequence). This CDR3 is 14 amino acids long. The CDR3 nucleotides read TGTGCCAGCAGCCCGACCGGCTTTGGGACTGAAGCTTTCTTT. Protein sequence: CASSPTGFGTEAFF.

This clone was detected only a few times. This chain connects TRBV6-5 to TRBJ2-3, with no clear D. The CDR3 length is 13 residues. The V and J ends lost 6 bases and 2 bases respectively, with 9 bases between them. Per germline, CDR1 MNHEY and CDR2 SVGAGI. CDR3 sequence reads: CASRRTDTDTQYF. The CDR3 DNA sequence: TGTGCCAGCAGGAGGACGGACACAGATACGCAGTATTTT.